This T cell receptor (beta chain) was captured in a study of T cells in localized non-small cell lung cancer (dated by TCRdb to the early 2020s). Regarding the complete study: The study examined T cell repertoires in 200 to 300 patients with early-stage NSCLC and compared tumors with uninvolved tumor-adjacent lungs. NSCLC patients had a mean age of approximately 66 years, and approximately 140 were male and 85 to 110 female. The cohort consisted of approximately 220 treatment-naive NSCLC patients whose localized lung tumors had been resected. What the authors observed across the whole study: Higher T cell density in blood was associated with longer overall survival, whereas higher clonality in adjacent lung was associated with shorter survival. Because the study design was exploratory, TCR variables were selected using unadjusted p-values without false-discovery rate correction. Because multi-region tumor sequencing was not done, intratumor heterogeneity could not be ruled out. Uninvolved tumor-adjacent lung showed the highest T cell clonality, higher than tumor, which suggests more focused antigenic responses in the uninvolved tumor-adjacent lung. A median of roughly 60 of the top 100 tumor clones were detected in paired uninvolved adjacent lung, and around 30 of these tumor clones were also found among the top 100 clones of the paired uninvolved adjacent lung.

At diagnosis, tumor, uninvolved tumor-adjacent lung and peripheral blood were collected and then preserved as a mix of FFPE and fresh-frozen material. For TCR repertoire profiling, blood samples were analyzed as peripheral blood mononuclear cells. V drops 0 bases and J drops 2 bases, leaving 14 bases in between. CDR1 LNHNV and CDR2 YYDKDF are derived from the germline V gene (reference sequence). The CDR3 sequence holds 16 residues, the cysteine and phenylalanine included. The read is trimmed to its CDR3 DNA, 48 bases read in frame from base 1. Regarding this clone: Its antigen specificity is not known. The record has no base qualities; no much larger clone is one base away.

The immunoSEQ Assay was used to sequence TCR beta CDR3 regions from DNA. The authors' analysis ran thus. To compute T cell density, TCR beta template counts were normalized to usable DNA, which was estimated by amplifying housekeeping genes. Using the preseqR package, richness was estimated by extrapolating to 120,000 templates for tissue samples and 400,000 templates for PBMC samples. Clonality was taken to be one minus Pielou's evenness. Differential abundance testing on productive amino-acid clonotypes, with a minimum total count of 5 and an alpha of 0.1, was used to identify tissue-enriched TCRs. The Jaccard Index and the Morisita Overlap Index were used to measure how much the repertoires overlapped between compartments. TCR beta CDR3s were clustered by GLIPH together with public tetramer-defined viral CDR3s, and at least three viral sequences plus V-gene enrichment were required for viral motifs. The source is immuneACCESS, and TCRdb retained only in-frame sequences with V and J called. Part of the clones is not carried over; for the studies checked, unresolved V genes explain less than half of this, and the remainder is unexplained. That table gives V, J and clone size, and the DNA gave D and trimming. The table for this sample lists about 72,000 clones; approximately 84% of them were counted only once. The biggest ten clones account for roughly 12% of the sample.

This clonotype was obtained from an older female donor with stage I lung adenocarcinoma. This receptor chain uses TRBV15 and TRBJ2-7, with TRBD1 perhaps the D gene, on 5 matching bases. The sample here was peripheral blood, taken before any cancer treatment. The nucleotide sequence reads TGTGCCACCAGCAGAGATTTAGGGGCTATTCCCTACGAGCAGTACTTC. It is translated as CATSRDLGAIPYEQYF. When the CDR3 is completed using the reference TRBV15 and TRBJ2-7 genes on either side, the full variable domain is DAMVIQNPRYQVTQFGKPVTLSCSQTLNHNVMYWYQQKSSQAPKLLFHYYDKDFNNEADTPDNFQSRRPNTSFCFLDIRSPGLGDTAMYLCATSRDLGAIPYEQYFGPGTRLTVT.